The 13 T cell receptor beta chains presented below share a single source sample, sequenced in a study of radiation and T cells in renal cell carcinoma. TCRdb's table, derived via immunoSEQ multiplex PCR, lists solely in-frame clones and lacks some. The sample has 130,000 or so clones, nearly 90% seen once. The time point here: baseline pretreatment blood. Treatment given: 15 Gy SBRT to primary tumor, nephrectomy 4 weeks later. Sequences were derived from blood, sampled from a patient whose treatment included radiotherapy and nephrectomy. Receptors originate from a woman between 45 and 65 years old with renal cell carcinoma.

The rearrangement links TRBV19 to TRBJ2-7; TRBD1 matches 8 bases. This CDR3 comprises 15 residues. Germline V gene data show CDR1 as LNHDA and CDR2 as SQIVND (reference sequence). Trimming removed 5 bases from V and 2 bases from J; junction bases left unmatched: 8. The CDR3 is CASSSPGQGPYEQYF. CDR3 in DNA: TGTGCCAGTAGTTCCCCAGGACAGGGTCCCTACGAGCAGTACTTC.

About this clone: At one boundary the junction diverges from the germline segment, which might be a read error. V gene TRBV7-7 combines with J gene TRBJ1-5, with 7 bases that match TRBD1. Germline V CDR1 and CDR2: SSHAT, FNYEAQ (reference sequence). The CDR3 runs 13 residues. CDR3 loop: CASSPTQGGPQHF. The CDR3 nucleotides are TGTGCTAGCAGCCCCACGCAGGGGGGACCCCAGCATTTT.

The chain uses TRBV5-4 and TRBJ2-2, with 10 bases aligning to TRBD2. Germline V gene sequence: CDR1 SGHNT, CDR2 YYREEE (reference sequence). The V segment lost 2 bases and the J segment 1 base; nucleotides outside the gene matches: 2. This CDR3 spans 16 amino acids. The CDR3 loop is CASSLPSGRNTGELFF. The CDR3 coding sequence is TGTGCCAGCAGCTTACCTAGCGGGAGGAACACCGGGGAGCTGTTTTTT.

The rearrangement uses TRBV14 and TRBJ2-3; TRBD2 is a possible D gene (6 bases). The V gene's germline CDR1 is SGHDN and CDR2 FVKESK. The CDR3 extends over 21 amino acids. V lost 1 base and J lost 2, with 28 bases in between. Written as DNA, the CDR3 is TGTGCCAGCAGCCAAGGGACGGCTGGAGGGGCCAAATGGATTGACACAGATACGCAGTATTTT. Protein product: CASSQGTAGGAKWIDTDTQYF.

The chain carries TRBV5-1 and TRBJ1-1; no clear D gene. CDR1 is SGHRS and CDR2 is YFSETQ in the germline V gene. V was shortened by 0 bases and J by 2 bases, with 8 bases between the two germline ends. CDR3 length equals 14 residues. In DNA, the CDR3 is TGCGCCAGCAGCTTGGGCCCTTCCAACACTGAAGCTTTCTTT. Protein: CASSLGPSNTEAFF.

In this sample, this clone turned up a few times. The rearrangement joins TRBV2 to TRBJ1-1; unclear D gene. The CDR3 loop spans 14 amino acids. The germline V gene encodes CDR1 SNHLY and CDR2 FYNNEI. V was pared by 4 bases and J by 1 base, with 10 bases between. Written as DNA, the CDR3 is TGTGCCAGCAGTGTAAGAAGAGAGAACACTGAAGCTTTCTTT. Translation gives CASSVRRENTEAFF.

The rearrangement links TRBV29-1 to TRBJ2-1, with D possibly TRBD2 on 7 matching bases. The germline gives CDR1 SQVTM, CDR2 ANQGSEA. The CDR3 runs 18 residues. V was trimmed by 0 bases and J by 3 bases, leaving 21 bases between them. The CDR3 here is CSVEDLEGRGTYYNEQFF. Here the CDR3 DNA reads TGCAGCGTTGAAGATCTCGAAGGGAGGGGGACCTACTACAATGAGCAGTTCTTC.

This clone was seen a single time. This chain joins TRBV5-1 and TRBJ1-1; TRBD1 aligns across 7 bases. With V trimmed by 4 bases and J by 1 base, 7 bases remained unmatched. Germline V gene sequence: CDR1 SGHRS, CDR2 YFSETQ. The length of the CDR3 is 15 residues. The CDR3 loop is CASSDPGQWNTEAFF. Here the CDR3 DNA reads TGCGCCAGCAGCGACCCGGGACAGTGGAACACTGAAGCTTTCTTT.

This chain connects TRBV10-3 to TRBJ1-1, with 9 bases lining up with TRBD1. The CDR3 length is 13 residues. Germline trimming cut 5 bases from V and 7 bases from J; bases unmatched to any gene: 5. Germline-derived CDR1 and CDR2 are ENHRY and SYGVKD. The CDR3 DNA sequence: TGTGCCATCAGTCCCGGGACAGGGAATGAAGCTTTCTTT. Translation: CAISPGTGNEAFF.

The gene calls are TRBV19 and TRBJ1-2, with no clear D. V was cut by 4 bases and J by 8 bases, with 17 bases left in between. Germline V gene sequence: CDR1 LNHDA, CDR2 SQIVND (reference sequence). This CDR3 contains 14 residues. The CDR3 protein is CASSNMRKSVGYTF. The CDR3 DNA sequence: TGTGCCAGTAGTAATATGCGGAAGAGCGTGGGCTACACCTTC.

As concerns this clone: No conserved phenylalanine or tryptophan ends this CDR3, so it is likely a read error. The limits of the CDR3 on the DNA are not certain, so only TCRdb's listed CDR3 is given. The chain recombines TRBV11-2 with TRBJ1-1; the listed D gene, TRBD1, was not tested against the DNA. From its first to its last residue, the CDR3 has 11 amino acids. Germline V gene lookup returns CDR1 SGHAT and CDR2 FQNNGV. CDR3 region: CASSADRGPNI.

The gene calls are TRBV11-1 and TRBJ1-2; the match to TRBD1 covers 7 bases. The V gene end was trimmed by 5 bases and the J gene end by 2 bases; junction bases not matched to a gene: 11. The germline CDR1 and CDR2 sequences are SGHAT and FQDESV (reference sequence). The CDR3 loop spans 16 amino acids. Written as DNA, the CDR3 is TGTGCCAGCAGCCGGGACAGCTTGGCCTGGAACTATGGCTACACCTTC. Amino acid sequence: CASSRDSLAWNYGYTF.

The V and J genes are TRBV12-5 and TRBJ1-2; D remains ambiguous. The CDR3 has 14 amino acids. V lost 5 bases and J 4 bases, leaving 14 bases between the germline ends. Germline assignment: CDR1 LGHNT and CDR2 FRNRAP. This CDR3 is CASGPGPLRYGYTF. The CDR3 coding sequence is TGTGCTAGTGGTCCCGGTCCTCTACGCTATGGCTACACCTTC.